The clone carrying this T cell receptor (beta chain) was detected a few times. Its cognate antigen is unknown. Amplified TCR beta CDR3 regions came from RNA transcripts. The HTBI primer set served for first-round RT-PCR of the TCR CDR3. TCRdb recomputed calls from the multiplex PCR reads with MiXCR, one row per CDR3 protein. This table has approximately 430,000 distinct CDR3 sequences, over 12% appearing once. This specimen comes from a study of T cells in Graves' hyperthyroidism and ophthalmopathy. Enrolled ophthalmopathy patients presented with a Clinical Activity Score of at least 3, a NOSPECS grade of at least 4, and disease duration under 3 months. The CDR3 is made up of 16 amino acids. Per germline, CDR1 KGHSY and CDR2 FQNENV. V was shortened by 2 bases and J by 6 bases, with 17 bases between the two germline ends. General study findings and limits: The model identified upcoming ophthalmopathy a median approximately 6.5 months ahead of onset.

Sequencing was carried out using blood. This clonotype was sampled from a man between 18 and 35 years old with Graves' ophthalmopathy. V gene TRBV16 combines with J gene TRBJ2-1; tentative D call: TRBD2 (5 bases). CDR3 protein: CASSQRSEGEGNEQFF. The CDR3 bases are TGTGCCAGCAGCCAACGGTCCGAGGGCGAGGGCAATGAGCAGTTCTTC.